This is a list of T cell receptor beta chains from one sample in a study of T cells in Graves' hyperthyroidism and ophthalmopathy. TCRdb passed the multiplex PCR reads through MiXCR, listing each CDR3 protein once. The table lists more than 500,000 distinct CDR3 sequences, 15% to 20% of them singletons. Sequenced input: blood. The receptors come from a woman aged 30 to 39 with Graves' ophthalmopathy. Both conserved end residues are part of each CDR3. The D gene is left open where the match is weak. A clone size is listed for some rows: how often the clone was seen (once, few, many), or a class if it is expanded.

>TRBJ2-2|TRBV7-8|few|.
CASSPQTGTGELFF
TGTGCCAGCAGCCCCCAGACAGGTACCGGGGAGCTGTTTTTT
>TRBJ2-7|TRBV3-1|many|TRBD1
CASSQLGTGYEQYF
TGTGCCAGCAGCCAATTGGGGACAGGGTACGAGCAGTACTTC
>TRBJ1-5|TRBV10-3|.|TRBD1
CAISESLTGVNQPQHF
TGTGCCATCAGTGAGTCTCTGACAGGGGTCAATCAGCCCCAGCATTTT
>TRBJ1-1|TRBV6-5|many|TRBD1
CASSYPTGGNTEAFF
TGTGCCAGCAGTTACCCAACAGGGGGGAACACTGAAGCTTTCTTT
>TRBJ1-4|TRBV20-1|many|.
CSASRGSDEKLFF
TGCAGTGCTTCCAGGGGTAGCGATGAAAAACTGTTTTTT
>TRBJ2-2|TRBV3-1|few|.
CASSQVSGANTGELFF
TGTGCCAGCAGCCAAGTTTCCGGGGCCAACACCGGGGAGCTGTTTTTT
>TRBJ1-2|TRBV9|many|.
CASSPTPGDGYTF
TGTGCCAGCAGCCCAACCCCGGGCGATGGCTACACCTTC
>TRBJ1-2|TRBV28|many|TRBD1
CASSPTGSYGYTF
TGTGCCAGCAGCCCGACAGGGAGCTATGGCTACACCTTC
>TRBJ2-2|TRBV6-1|.|.
CASSERQGWNTGELFF
TGTGCCAGCAGTGAACGGCAGGGGTGGAACACCGGGGAGCTGTTTTTT
>TRBJ2-5|TRBV7-9|many|TRBD2
CASSTREGEETQYF
TGTGCCAGCAGCACGCGGGAGGGCGAAGAGACCCAGTACTTC
>TRBJ2-7|TRBV12-3/TRBV12-4|few|TRBD2
CASSRLAGGAREQYF
TGTGCCAGCAGTCGACTAGCGGGGGGGGCTAGGGAGCAGTACTTC
>TRBJ2-7|TRBV7-8|many|TRBD2
CASSLREGSYEQYF
TGTGCCAGCAGCCTACGGGAGGGGTCCTACGAGCAGTACTTC
>TRBJ2-2|TRBV2|many|.
CASSALGRENTGELFF
TGTGCCAGCAGTGCCTTGGGGCGGGAGAACACCGGGGAGCTGTTTTTT
>TRBJ1-1|TRBV7-2|many|.
CASSLIEGVIGTEAFF
TGTGCCAGCAGCTTAATTGAGGGAGTTATTGGGACTGAAGCTTTCTTT
>TRBJ1-6|TRBV4-3|.|.
CASSQDSAQVSPLHF
TGCGCCAGCAGCCAAGATTCTGCCCAGGTTTCACCCCTCCACTTT
>TRBJ1-5|TRBV11-2|many|.
CASSLDSAVYSNQPQHF
TGTGCCAGCAGCTTAGATTCGGCAGTCTATAGCAATCAGCCCCAGCATTTT
>TRBJ2-5|TRBV29-1|.|TRBD2
CSAPATLAGDKRYF
TGCAGCGCCCCCGCCACACTAGCGGGGGATAAACGGTACTTC
>TRBJ2-2|TRBV28|many|.
CASSLLAGENTGELFF
TGTGCCAGCAGTTTACTGGCAGGGGAGAACACCGGGGAGCTGTTTTTT
>TRBJ2-7|TRBV9|few|TRBD2
CASSVFATSGTGGDEQYF
TGTGCCAGCAGCGTATTTGCGACTAGCGGGACCGGTGGCGACGAGCAGTACTTC
>TRBJ1-1|TRBV18|many|.
CASSITQGRDTEAFF
TGTGCCAGCTCCATAACACAGGGACGGGACACTGAAGCTTTCTTT
>TRBJ2-1|TRBV4-1|.|TRBD1
CASSQDMGQGRNEQFF
TGCGCCAGCAGCCAAGATATGGGACAGGGGCGAAATGAGCAGTTCTTC
>TRBJ2-7|TRBV11-2|.|.
CAGSFITSLAYEQYF
TGTGCCGGCAGCTTTATAACATCCTTGGCCTACGAGCAGTACTTC
>TRBJ2-1|TRBV19|.|.
CASSIVGGKYNEQFF
TGTGCCAGTAGTATAGTCGGCGGGAAATACAATGAGCAGTTCTTC
>TRBJ1-3|TRBV15|few|.
CATSQGNSGNTIYF
TGTGCCACTTCTCAGGGGAACTCTGGAAACACCATATATTTT
>TRBJ2-1|TRBV10-3|few|.
CAISRTENEQFF
TGTGCCATCAGCCGGACAGAAAATGAGCAGTTCTTC
>TRBJ2-1|TRBV28|.|.
CASSSPRQASSYNEQFF
TGTGCCAGCAGCTCCCCCCGACAGGCGAGCTCCTACAATGAGCAGTTCTTC
>TRBJ2-1|TRBV7-9|.|TRBD1
CARGQGANEQFF
TGTGCCAGGGGACAGGGGGCGAATGAGCAGTTCTTC
>TRBJ2-2|TRBV6-4|.|.
CASSDTDLSGELFF
TGTGCCAGCAGTGACACCGACTTATCGGGGGAGCTGTTTTTT
>TRBJ1-5|TRBV4-3|.|.
CASSQEQWAIPQHF
TGCGCCAGCAGCCAAGAACAGTGGGCGATCCCCCAGCATTTT
>TRBJ2-7|TRBV19|few|TRBD2
CASSIGGLGSYEQYF
TGTGCCAGTAGTATTGGCGGACTAGGGTCCTACGAGCAGTACTTC
>TRBJ2-7|TRBV10-3|.|.
CAISEQYSILGYEQYF
TGTGCCATCAGTGAGCAGTACTCAATTTTAGGCTACGAGCAGTACTTC
>TRBJ2-2|TRBV29-1|few|.
CSVLPGTGELFF
TGCAGCGTACTACCGGGGACCGGGGAGCTGTTTTTT
>TRBJ2-1|TRBV20-1|few|.
CSASPPGGSFYNEQFF
TGCAGTGCTAGCCCGCCAGGGGGGAGTTTTTACAATGAGCAGTTCTTC
>TRBJ1-2|TRBV6-2/TRBV6-3|few|TRBD1
CASSHGQEANYGYTF
TGTGCCAGCAGTCATGGACAGGAAGCGAACTATGGCTACACCTTC
>TRBJ1-1|TRBV10-3|few|TRBD1
CTISAEQGAPTEAFF
TGTACCATCAGTGCCGAACAGGGGGCGCCCACTGAAGCTTTCTTT
>TRBJ1-1|TRBV6-1|many|.
CASNTGWDTEAFF
TGTGCCAGCAATACAGGGTGGGACACTGAAGCTTTCTTT
>TRBJ1-2|TRBV29-1|.|.
CSVGEDSGYGYTF
TGCAGCGTGGGTGAGGACTCGGGCTATGGCTACACCTTC
>TRBJ2-3|TRBV20-1|.|TRBD2
CSATRTSGRPLRDPYTQYF
TGCAGTGCTACCCGGACTAGCGGGAGGCCCTTAAGGGACCCATATACGCAGTATTTT
>TRBJ2-7|TRBV6-1|many|.
CASSEAQDYEQYF
TGTGCCAGCAGTGAAGCACAGGACTACGAGCAGTACTTC